This T cell receptor beta chain is from a study of spatial heterogeneity in lung cancer. Study at large: Matched bulk RNA-seq provided a T cell module score, and TCR transcript counts in tumor regions correlated strongly with it. Study-level results: The number of expanded tumor alpha and beta chains correlated with mutation number.

Time point reported: sample taken at primary tumor resection. Every TCR cDNA molecule bore its own unique molecular identifier. One entry per CDR3 protein results from TCRdb running MiXCR on the 5' RACE reads. The top ten hold 9% to 12% of the sample, which has around 20,000 distinct CDR3 sequences, around 5.5% seen once. Germline V CDR1 and CDR2: MDHEN, SYDVKM. This CDR3 contains 15 residues. Between the trimmed V and J ends, which lost 5 bases and 1 base, there was a span of 14 bases. This clonotype was counted ten times or more. The antigen is undetermined. Being off target in a library aimed at alpha chains, this beta chain has a size of little meaning.

This clonotype originated in a female donor with early-stage non-small cell lung cancer. The chain employs TRBV28 and TRBJ1-1; no firm D call. This specimen was lung tumor tissue, taken at surgery. The CDR3 sequence: CASSPFQEENTEAFF. The CDR3 DNA is TGTGCCAGCAGTCCGTTCCAGGAAGAGAACACTGAAGCTTTCTTT.